This TCR beta chain was recorded in a study of tumor-infiltrating lymphocytes in primary liver carcinoma. General observations from the study: In tumor-adjacent and tumor-blood pairs, overlap was lower than in tumor region pairs.

Total RNA amounting to 500 ng was the source from which TCR beta cDNA was made with a constant-region primer. Generation of the TCR beta libraries relied on three nested multiplex PCR rounds using slightly modified ARM-PCR. The study ran its first two PCR rounds for around 10 cycles each, using TRBV1-TRBV30 forward primers and a C-beta reverse primer. TCRdb ran MiXCR on the multiplex PCR reads and lists one entry per CDR3 protein. Altogether 150,000 to 200,000 distinct CDR3 sequences are present, about 60% being singletons, with the ten largest covering around three quarters. Both blood RNA, taken from unsorted whole blood, and germline DNA were extracted. With chronic HBV infection, the patients were also treatment-naive. Presurgery, four milliliters of peripheral blood were collected. Concerning this clonotype: Its target is unknown. A junction boundary mismatches the germline segment, possibly from a read error.

CDR3 length equals 18 residues. The V gene's germline CDR1 is SGHAT and CDR2 FQNNGV. The genes are TRBV11-2 and TRBJ2-7; 7 bases are shared with TRBD2. Source material: peripheral blood. The clonotype originates from a middle-aged man with primary liver carcinoma and hepatitis B virus infection. The DNA of the CDR3 is TGTGCCAGCAGTTCTATTAACCGCCGACGGGGGGTTTCCTACGAGCAATACTTC. Its translation is CASSSINRRRGVSYEQYF.